A selection of T cell receptor beta chains follows, all from one sample in a study of blood T cell repertoires in COVID-19. TCRdb's copy holds only in-frame clones and misses some; the assay was immunoSEQ multiplex PCR. Here the sample spans about 190,000 clones, around 87% being singletons. The material sequenced was peripheral blood. The receptors come from a man between 45 and 60 years old with acute or convalescent COVID-19. Both conserved end residues are part of each CDR3. Fields, in order: clone size, J gene, V gene, D gene, CDR3 DNA, CDR3 protein. The D gene is left open where the match is weak. Some rows have no size entry. The others give once, few or many, or a class for an expanded clone.

>-|TRBJ1-4|TRBV21-1|-
TGTGCCAGCAGGAATGACAGGTGTAATGAAAAACTGTTTTTT
CASRNDRCNEKLFF
>-|TRBJ2-6|TRBV6-6|-
TGTGCCAGCAGTCTAAACACCCGAGGGGGGGTCGGGGCCAACGTCCTGACTTTC
CASSLNTRGGVGANVLTF
>-|TRBJ2-1|TRBV7-9|-
TGTGCCAGCAGCCCACAAAGGAGCTCCTACAATGAGCAGTTCTTC
CASSPQRSSYNEQFF
>-|TRBJ1-1|TRBV3-1/TRBV3-2|TRBD1
TGTGCCAGCAGCCTCGGACAGGCGAACACTGAAGCTTTCTTT
CASSLGQANTEAFF
>-|TRBJ1-6|TRBV10-2|TRBD1
TGCGCCAGCAGTGAGTCGAAAGTACAGGGGGATAATTCACCCCTCCACTTT
CASSESKVQGDNSPLHF
>-|TRBJ1-6|TRBV7-9|TRBD1
TGTGCCAGCAGCTTTTGGACAGGGGGCGGGTATAATTCACCCCTCCACTTT
CASSFWTGGGYNSPLHF
>-|TRBJ2-5|TRBV29-1|TRBD1
TGCAGCGCAAAGGACAGGCAAGAGACCCAGTACTTC
CSAKDRQETQYF
>-|TRBJ1-4|TRBV6-6|-
TGTGCCAGCAACCAACAGGGTTTATTTGAAAAACTGTTTTTT
CASNQQGLFEKLFF
>many|TRBJ1-2|TRBV28|-
TGTGCCAGCCGCCCTCCCGCGAGGAACTATGGCTACACCTTC
CASRPPARNYGYTF
>-|TRBJ2-1|TRBV18|TRBD2
TGTGCCAGCTCACCCGGCCGACTAGCCAACAAAGAGCAGTTCTTC
CASSPGRLANKEQFF
>-|TRBJ1-5|TRBV2|-
TGTGCCAGCAGTGAGGAGGCCACTCAGCCCCAGCATTTT
CASSEEATQPQHF
>-|TRBJ1-5|TRBV21-1|-
TGTGCCAGCAGCAAAATAGACAGACCAAGTAATCAGCCCCAGCATTTT
CASSKIDRPSNQPQHF
>-|TRBJ1-6|TRBV7-9|-
TGTGCCAGCAGCCCCCTAAAGGTGTCAGGTTTCTCCTATAATTCACCCCTCCACTTT
CASSPLKVSGFSYNSPLHF
>-|TRBJ2-1|TRBV12-5|TRBD1
TGTGCTAGTGGCCCCGGACAGGGGGCGAGCAATGAGCAGTTCTTC
CASGPGQGASNEQFF
>-|TRBJ1-3|TRBV7-6|TRBD1
TGTGCCAGCAGCTTAGCCGCGGGACAGACTGGAAACACCATATATTTT
CASSLAAGQTGNTIYF
>-|TRBJ1-5|TRBV6-1|TRBD1
TGTGCCAGCAGTGAAAAAAGGGGGCCTTCCGTCAATCAGCCCCAGCATTTT
CASSEKRGPSVNQPQHF
>once|TRBJ1-2|TRBV6-5|-
TGTGCCAGCAGTTGGGACGGGAGCTATGGCTACACCTTC
CASSWDGSYGYTF
>-|TRBJ1-1|TRBV25-1|-
TGTGCCAGCAGCCCCCTTACTGAAGCTTTCTTT
CASSPLTEAFF
>once|TRBJ1-4|TRBV5-4|TRBD1
TGTGCCAGCAGCTTGAGAGGGACAGGTCTTGAAAAACTGTTTTTT
CASSLRGTGLEKLFF
>-|TRBJ2-1|TRBV19|TRBD2
TGTGCCAGTAGTAGGGGACTAGCGGGAAATGAGCAGTTCTTC
CASSRGLAGNEQFF
>-|TRBJ2-7|TRBV11-2|TRBD1
TGTGCCAGCAGCTTCGGGACAGCGAACTACGAGCAGTACTTC
CASSFGTANYEQYF
>-|TRBJ1-4|TRBV28|TRBD1
TGTGCCAGCAGTGTTGGACAGGGGGGACGGGTTTTT
CASSVGQGGRVF
>few|TRBJ2-1|TRBV3-1/TRBV3-2|TRBD2
TGTGCCAGCAGCCAAGTGCTAGCGGGCTACAATGAGCAGTTCTTC
CASSQVLAGYNEQFF